One T cell receptor (beta chain) is described in this entry. Its antigen remains unidentified. This entry is derived from a study of untreated major depressive disorder. Findings and limits, study-wide: CD4+ T cells from depressed patients used TRBV05-01 (Vbeta 5.1) more often than controls. In every subject, the five largest TRBV05-01 clones were private.

From germline, CDR1 is SQVTM and CDR2 ANQGSEA. V was cut by 4 bases and J by 3 bases, with 15 bases left in between. The CDR3 runs 14 residues. Profiling relied on immunoSEQ multiplex PCR, and the TCRdb table lists in-frame clones only, not all of them. The data contain approximately 12,000 clones, 75% to 95% of them singletons. Thawed PBMCs underwent magnetic negative selection for CD4+ T cells. The receptor comes from a woman aged 25 to 45 with major depressive disorder. Sequencing input: CD4+ T cells from PBMCs. The rearrangement uses TRBV29-1 and TRBJ1-1; no definite D call. CDR3 sequence (DNA): TGCAGCGTTGTCGGTCGGAGTCTTGACACTGAAGCTTTCTTT. Its translation is CSVVGRSLDTEAFF.